Sequencing of this TCR beta chain was carried out in a study of blood T cell repertoires in COVID-19. Study as a whole: Collection of acute and convalescent COVID-19 samples took place in the United States, Italy and Spain. T cells, B-cell-depleted T cells, or PBMCs provided the cDNA or gDNA that served as material.

This clone is a singleton in its sample. There are 12 residues in the CDR3. From germline, CDR1 is SGHDN and CDR2 FVKESK. V was cut by 4 bases and J by 4 bases, with 8 bases left in between. As handled by the study authors: How many nucleated cells were present was estimated from reference gene primer amplification. Produced via immunoSEQ multiplex PCR; TCRdb's table is partial and in-frame only. The D gene and trimming were derived from the DNA, and the V and J assignments and clone size from that table. The profile shows just under 90,000 clones, approximately 90% of them singletons. This TCR derives from a man in his 60s with acute or convalescent COVID-19. The material sequenced was peripheral blood. The V and J genes are TRBV14 and TRBJ2-7; the D gene is possibly TRBD1 (6 bases). The CDR3 spells CASSLQGYEQYF. The CDR3 DNA follows: TGTGCCAGCAGCCTACAGGGATACGAGCAGTACTTC. Full variable domain (missing parts from reference TRBV14 and TRBJ2-7): EAGVTQFPSHSVIEKGQTVTLRCDPISGHDNLYWYRRVMGKEIKFLLHFVKESKQDESGMPNNRFLAERTGGTYSTLKVQPAELEDSGVYFCASSLQGYEQYFGPGTRLTVT.